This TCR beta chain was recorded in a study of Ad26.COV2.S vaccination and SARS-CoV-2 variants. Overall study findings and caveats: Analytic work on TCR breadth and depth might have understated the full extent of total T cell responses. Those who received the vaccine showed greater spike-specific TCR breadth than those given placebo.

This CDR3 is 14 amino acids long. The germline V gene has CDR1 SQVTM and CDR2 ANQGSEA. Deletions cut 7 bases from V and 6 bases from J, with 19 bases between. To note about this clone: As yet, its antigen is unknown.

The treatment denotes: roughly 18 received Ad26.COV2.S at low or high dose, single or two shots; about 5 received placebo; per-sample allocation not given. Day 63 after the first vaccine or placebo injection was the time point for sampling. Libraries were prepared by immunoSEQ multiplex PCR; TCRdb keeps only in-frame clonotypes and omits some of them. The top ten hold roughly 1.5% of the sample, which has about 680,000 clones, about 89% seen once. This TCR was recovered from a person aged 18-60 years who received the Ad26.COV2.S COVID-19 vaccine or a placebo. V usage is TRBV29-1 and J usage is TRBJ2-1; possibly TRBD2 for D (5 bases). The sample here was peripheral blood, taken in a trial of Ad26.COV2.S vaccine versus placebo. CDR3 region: CSAGAGIGGNEQFF. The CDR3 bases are TGCAGCGCCGGTGCCGGGATCGGAGGCAATGAGCAGTTCTTC.